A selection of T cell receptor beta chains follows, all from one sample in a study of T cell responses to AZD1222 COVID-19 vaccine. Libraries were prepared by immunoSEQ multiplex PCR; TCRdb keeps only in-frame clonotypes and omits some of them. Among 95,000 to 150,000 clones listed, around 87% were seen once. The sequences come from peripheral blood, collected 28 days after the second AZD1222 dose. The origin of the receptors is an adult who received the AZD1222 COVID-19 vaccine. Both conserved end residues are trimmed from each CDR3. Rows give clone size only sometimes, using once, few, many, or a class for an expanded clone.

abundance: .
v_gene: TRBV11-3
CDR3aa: ASRDRNEAF

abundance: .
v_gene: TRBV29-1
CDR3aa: SVLAGATNEKLF

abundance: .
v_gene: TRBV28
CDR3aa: ASRTLNQPQH

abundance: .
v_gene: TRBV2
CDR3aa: ASSGYVDQPQH

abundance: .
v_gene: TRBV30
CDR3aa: AWTLIDRGYWSSYNSPLH

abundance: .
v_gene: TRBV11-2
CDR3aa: ASSSQGLDGYT

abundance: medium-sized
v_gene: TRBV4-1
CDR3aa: ASSQATRVHYGYT

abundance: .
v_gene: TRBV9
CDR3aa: ASSATGGAPYGYT

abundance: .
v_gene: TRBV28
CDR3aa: ASVRQGTDTQY

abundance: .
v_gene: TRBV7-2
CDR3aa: ASSLEGTGGLEAF

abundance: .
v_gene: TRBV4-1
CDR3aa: ASSQEGTLSYQPQH

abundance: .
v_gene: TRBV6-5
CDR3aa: ASINTGLTEAF